The rows below give T cell receptor beta chains drawn from one sample of a study of cytomegalovirus exposure and HLA in healthy donors. The protocol was immunoSEQ multiplex PCR, while the TCRdb copy is restricted to in-frame clones and leaves out a portion. This sample's table reports over 65,000 clones. The sequencing sample was made of PBMCs. The receptors stem from a young man in good health and CMV-seronegative. CDR3s include the opening cysteine and the closing phenylalanine or tryptophan. The D gene is left open where the match is weak.

V gene	J gene	D gene	CDR3 DNA	CDR3 protein
TRBV14	TRBJ1-2	-	TGTGCCAGCAGTCAAGACAGGTTAATTGGCTACACCTTC	CASSQDRLIGYTF
TRBV5-8	TRBJ2-7	TRBD2	TGTGCCAGCAGCTTGGTCCCTAGCGGGAGGGCAACCTACGAGCAGTACTTC	CASSLVPSGRATYEQYF
TRBV9	TRBJ1-6	-	TGTGCCAGCAGCGTAGACTCCCGCCCGGGACCCCTCCACTTT	CASSVDSRPGPLHF
TRBV7-6	TRBJ1-2	TRBD1	TGTGCCAGCAGCTCCCACCGGACAGGGCTATACTATGGCTACACCTTC	CASSSHRTGLYYGYTF
TRBV4-3	TRBJ2-5	TRBD2	TGCGCCAGCAGCCAAGATAGGCCTAGCGGGAGTTCCGAGACCCAGTACTTC	CASSQDRPSGSSETQYF
TRBV4-1	TRBJ2-3	-	TGCGCCAGCAGCCACGCCAGGGCAGATACGCAGTATTTT	CASSHARADTQYF
TRBV15	TRBJ2-1	TRBD2	TGTGCCACCGGAGGAGCGGGAGGTTACAATGAGCAGTTCTTC	CATGGAGGYNEQFF
TRBV5-4	TRBJ2-2	-	TGTGCCAGCAGCCCTGGAGTCGGAAACACCGGGGAGCTGTTTTTT	CASSPGVGNTGELFF
TRBV6-1	TRBJ1-2	-	TGTGCCAGCAGTGACGTAGGGACATTGGCCTATGGCTACACCTTC	CASSDVGTLAYGYTF
TRBV7-7	TRBJ1-2	TRBD1	TGTGCTAGCAGCTTAGCGGGACAGAATCATGGCTACACCTTC	CASSLAGQNHGYTF
TRBV6-5	TRBJ2-7	TRBD1	TGTGCCAGCTGGGTTGCAGGGGGCGCCGAGCAGTACTTC	CASWVAGGAEQYF
TRBV6-1	TRBJ2-5	-	TGTGCCAGCAGTGAAAGGTTTAGAATAACGGCGGAAGAGACCCAGTACTTC	CASSERFRITAEETQYF
TRBV7-9	TRBJ1-1	-	TGTGCCAGCAGCCCCCGGAGGGGAGGGGCGGACACTGAAGCTTTCTTT	CASSPRRGGADTEAFF
TRBV4-1	TRBJ2-3	TRBD1	TGCGCCAGCAGCCAGGGGGTCCCGGGACAGGGCGCCGATACGCAGTATTTT	CASSQGVPGQGADTQYF
TRBV5-6	TRBJ1-1	-	TGTGCCAGCAGCTTGGATAATAGCGGTGAAGCTTTCTTT	CASSLDNSGEAFF
TRBV30	TRBJ2-5	-	TGTGCCTGGAGTGTAAGGTGGGCTCGAGAGACCCAGTACTTC	CAWSVRWARETQYF
TRBV5-1	TRBJ1-2	-	TGCGCCAGCAGCTTGTGGGGGGGCCAGGATGGCTACACCTTC	CASSLWGGQDGYTF
TRBV29-1	TRBJ2-3	TRBD1	TGCAGCGTTGGACAGGGGGGCACAGATACGCAGTATTTT	CSVGQGGTDTQYF
TRBV18	TRBJ2-6	TRBD1	TGTGCCAGCTCACCACGTCAGGACAGGGTCTGGTCTGGGGCCAACGTCCTGACTTTC	CASSPRQDRVWSGANVLTF
TRBV6-6	TRBJ2-1	TRBD2	TGTGCCAGCAGCTCGTCTAGCGGATCCTACAATGAGCAGTTCTTC	CASSSSSGSYNEQFF
TRBV11-3	TRBJ2-5	-	TGTGCCAGCAGCTTATTCGGGCAAGAGACCCAGTACTTC	CASSLFGQETQYF
TRBV20-1	TRBJ2-5	-	TGCAGTGCTAGGAAGGAGTCCCAGTACTTC	CSARKESQYF
TRBV18	TRBJ2-1	TRBD2	TGTGCCAGCTCACCCCTAGCGGGGCAAACTCTTGGAGATGAGCAGTTCTTC	CASSPLAGQTLGDEQFF
TRBV19	TRBJ2-5	-	TGTGCCAGTAGTGTGAAAGGGGTCCCCTTTTACCAAGAGACCCAGTACTTC	CASSVKGVPFYQETQYF
TRBV30	TRBJ1-4	-	TGTGCCTGGAGCTTCTCCGGGGGGGGCTGGCCGGAAAAACTGTTTTTT	CAWSFSGGGWPEKLFF
TRBV9	TRBJ1-2	-	TGTGCCAGCAGCAGGACAGCCCTTTGGGGCTACACCTTC	CASSRTALWGYTF
TRBV6-5	TRBJ1-3	-	TGTGCCAGCAGTCTATCTAACCCCTATACCACCATATATTTT	CASSLSNPYTTIYF
TRBV4-1	TRBJ1-1	-	TGCGCCAGCAGCGCCTACAGGGAAGGCAACACTGAAGCTTTCTTT	CASSAYREGNTEAFF
TRBV13	TRBJ1-1	TRBD1	TGTGCCAGCAGCTCACACCTCGGGACAGGGGGGCGGACGAACACTGAAGCTTTCTTT	CASSSHLGTGGRTNTEAFF
TRBV7-8	TRBJ1-3	-	TGTGCCAGCAGCTTAGCGGCGACAGTAGGGGGAAACACCATATATTTT	CASSLAATVGGNTIYF
TRBV11-2	TRBJ2-3	-	TGTGCCAGCAGCCCTCTAGCGATCTCCGGAGATACGCAGTATTTT	CASSPLAISGDTQYF
TRBV28	TRBJ1-2	-	TGTGCCAGCAGTTCCCCGGGGGTAGCTAACTATGGCTACACCTTC	CASSSPGVANYGYTF
TRBV4-1	TRBJ2-3	-	TGCGCCAGCAGCCAAGATCTAAACTTTGCCGGCGGTCGGACGCAGTATTTT	CASSQDLNFAGGRTQYF
TRBV4-1	TRBJ1-1	TRBD1	TGCGCCAGCAGCCCATGGGACAGCATCATGAACACTGAAGCTTTCTTT	CASSPWDSIMNTEAFF
TRBV27	TRBJ1-1	-	TGTGCCAGCTCAACCCGGGGTTTGGACACTGAAGCTTTCTTT	CASSTRGLDTEAFF
TRBV20-1	TRBJ2-1	-	TGCAGTGCCGGGATTTACAATGAGCAGTTCTTC	CSAGIYNEQFF
TRBV18	TRBJ2-7	-	TGTGCCAGCTCACCAACAGCCACCTACGAGCAGTACTTC	CASSPTATYEQYF
TRBV5-6	TRBJ1-5	-	TGTGCCAGCAGCCAACAATGGTTGGATCAGCCCCAGCATTTT	CASSQQWLDQPQHF
TRBV4-1	TRBJ2-1	TRBD2	TGCGCCAGCAGGAGTAGGCTAGCGGGTAGCGACAATGAGCAGTTCTTC	CASRSRLAGSDNEQFF
TRBV4-1	TRBJ1-1	TRBD1	TGCGCCAGCAGCCGAGGACAGGGACTTGGGACTGAAGCTTTCTTT	CASSRGQGLGTEAFF
TRBV6-1	TRBJ2-7	-	TGTGCCAGCGGGGCTGTCTCCTACGAGCAGTACTTC	CASGAVSYEQYF
TRBV5-1	TRBJ1-2	TRBD1	TGCGCCAGCAGCCGGGACAGGGGACTTACTAACTATGGCTACACCTTC	CASSRDRGLTNYGYTF
TRBV29-1	TRBJ2-5	TRBD1	TGCAGCGCCACCTCGGGACAGTCAGAGACCCAGTACTTC	CSATSGQSETQYF
TRBV28	TRBJ1-4	-	TGTGCCAGCAGTTTACTTCAGTCTGAAACAGGGGAAAAACTGTTTTTT	CASSLLQSETGEKLFF
TRBV18	TRBJ2-1	TRBD2	TGTGCCAGCTCATCAGGGACTAGCATCAATGAGCAGTTCTTC	CASSSGTSINEQFF
TRBV5-1	TRBJ2-5	TRBD1	TGCGCCAGCAGCCCTGGGACAGGGGTTGAGACCCAGTACTTC	CASSPGTGVETQYF
TRBV5-1	TRBJ2-5	TRBD1	TGCGCCAGCAGCCCACAGGGACAGCTCTTCGAGACCCAGTACTTC	CASSPQGQLFETQYF
TRBV4-1	TRBJ1-2	-	TGCGCCAGCAGCCAAGAGGGCCTTTTTACCTATGGCTACACCTTC	CASSQEGLFTYGYTF
TRBV29-1	TRBJ2-3	TRBD2	TGCAGCGTTGAAGGGGTAGCGGGAGTACCAGATACGCAGTATTTT	CSVEGVAGVPDTQYF